Below, 25 T cell receptor beta chains from the same sample are listed, as sequenced in a study of T cell responses to AZD1222 COVID-19 vaccine. Profiling relied on immunoSEQ multiplex PCR, and the TCRdb table lists in-frame clones only, not all of them. The sample yields 150,000 to 200,000 clones, approximately 90% seen once. The sequencing here drew on peripheral blood, taken on day 0 of AZD1222 vaccination. The receptor set was obtained from an adult in good health.

This chain joins TRBV7-2 and TRBJ2-7; 7 bases agree with TRBD1. Germline CDR1 is SGHTA and CDR2 is FQGNSA. V trimming: 2 bases; J trimming: 0 bases; junction bases outside the gene matches: 4. This CDR3 is built from 15 residues. CDR3 loop: CASSLYPGGSYEQYF. CDR3 coding DNA: TGTGCCAGCAGCTTATATCCAGGGGGCTCCTACGAGCAGTACTTC.

The V and J genes are TRBV19 and TRBJ1-1, with unresolved D. The CDR3 is 14 amino acids. V dropped 10 bases and J dropped 3 bases, with 18 bases sitting between them. Germline V gene data show CDR1 as LNHDA and CDR2 as SQIVND (reference sequence). This chain's CDR3 is CATPGGRRHTEAFF. CDR3 nucleotide sequence: TGTGCCACCCCCGGAGGCAGGCGTCACACTGAAGCTTTCTTT.

The chain carries TRBV12-3 or TRBV12-4 and TRBJ2-1; D gene unclear. V lost 8 bases and J lost 7, with 9 bases in between. CDR3 length: 11 residues. The CDR3 sequence: CASSRRNEQFF. CDR3 DNA: TGTGCCAGCTCGAGGAGAAATGAGCAGTTCTTC.

The chain recombines TRBV5-5 with TRBJ1-5; D unresolved. This CDR3 contains 15 residues. Deletions cut 0 bases from V and 5 bases from J, with 12 bases between. Per germline, CDR1 SGHKS and CDR2 YYEKEE (reference sequence). In DNA, the CDR3 is TGTGCCAGCAGCTTGGAGGGTGGGTCCCATCAGCCCCAGCATTTT. As protein: CASSLEGGSHQPQHF.

The rearrangement links TRBV6-1 to TRBJ1-6; 9 nucleotides line up with TRBD1. V shed 1 base and J 9 bases; nucleotides not matched to a gene: 13. This CDR3 contains 18 residues. Looked up from germline, CDR1 is MNHNS and CDR2 is SASEGT. Here the CDR3 DNA reads TGTGCCAGCAGTGAAGGTGGAGGGACAGGGATTTGGGGTTCACCCCTCCACTTT. Residues: CASSEGGGTGIWGSPLHF.

The V and J genes are TRBV11-1 and TRBJ1-2, with D possibly being TRBD1 (5 bases). The CDR3 covers 16 residues. Germline CDR1 is SGHAT and CDR2 is FQDESV (reference sequence). Trimming removed 1 base from V and 2 bases from J, with 14 bases in between. CDR3 protein: CASSLVPGHSNYGYTF. The CDR3, as DNA: TGTGCCAGCAGCTTAGTACCAGGACACTCCAACTATGGCTACACCTTC.

The V gene is TRBV12-5, the J gene TRBJ2-1; no definite D call. Germline assignment: CDR1 LGHNT and CDR2 FRNRAP. The CDR3 contains 13 residues. Trimming took off 5 bases at V and 8 bases at J, with 13 bases between the two ends. The CDR3 DNA is TGTGCTAGTGGTGTCTCTAGTGCGCATGAGCAGTTCTTC. Translated: CASGVSSAHEQFF.

This chain links TRBV9 with TRBJ1-3; 9 positions agree with TRBD1. This CDR3 contains 17 residues. V was clipped by 4 bases and J by 0 bases; unmatched bases: 8. Germline CDR1 is SGDLS and CDR2 is YYNGEE. For the CDR3, the DNA is TGTGCCAGCAGCAAACGGACAGGGGACCGCTCTGGAAACACCATATATTTT. Protein: CASSKRTGDRSGNTIYF.

A remark on this clone: An end of the junction does not agree with germline; a read error may underlie this. The J gene is TRBJ2-7, the V gene TRBV6-4; 8 nucleotides align to TRBD1. Germline CDR1 and CDR2: MRHNA and SNTAGT. CDR3 size: 19 residues. The CDR3 DNA reads TGTGCCAGCAGTGACTCTGGGCGGGGAGACAGGGGACATTCCTACGAGCGGTACTTC. Translating gives CASSDSGRGDRGHSYERYF.

The CDR3 DNA sequence: TGTGCCATCAAGACTCCGAGGAGTACCGGGGAGCTGTTTTTT. This encodes CAIKTPRSTGELFF. The rearrangement links TRBV10-3 to TRBJ2-2, with D unresolved. Trimming removed 7 bases from V and 5 bases from J, with 14 bases in between. This CDR3 contains 14 residues. CDR1 and CDR2 (germline): ENHRY, SYGVKD.

The chain combines TRBV20-1 with TRBJ1-2, with D unclear. The CDR3 totals 11 residues. With 6 bases removed from V and 7 bases from J, the gap between germline ends came to 12 bases. The germline gives CDR1 DFQATT, CDR2 SNEGSKA (reference sequence). The DNA for the CDR3 is TGCAGTGCCCATAGAGGGCGTGGCTACACCTTC. Translating gives CSAHRGRGYTF.

This chain joins TRBV5-1 and TRBJ2-1, with D perhaps TRBD2 (5 bases). CDR3 length: 16 amino acids. Trimming pared 6 bases from V and 0 bases from J, leaving 16 bases between. Germline V gene data show CDR1 as SGHRS and CDR2 as YFSETQ. The CDR3 bases are TGCGCCAGCACCCCGACGGAGGTCGGCTCCTACAATGAGCAGTTCTTC. This translates into CASTPTEVGSYNEQFF.

The chain joins TRBV27 to TRBJ2-3; 7 nucleotides agree with TRBD1. This CDR3 comprises 14 residues. Germline values: CDR1 MNHEY, CDR2 SMNVEV (reference sequence). Trimming removed 2 bases from V and 2 bases from J; junction bases left unmatched: 1. The CDR3 loop reads CASSLGQATDTQYF. The CDR3 nucleotides read TGTGCCAGCAGTTTAGGACAGGCCACAGATACGCAGTATTTT.

Comments on this clone: Other DNA sequences within the sample encode an identical CDR3. The V and J genes are TRBV12-3 or TRBV12-4 and TRBJ2-1; 7 positions match TRBD2. The CDR3 spans 12 residues. Unmatched junction bases numbered 0, after V lost 3 bases and J lost 7 bases. The CDR3 sequence is CASSLGGNEQFF. DNA for the CDR3: TGTGCCAGCAGTTTGGGGGGGAATGAGCAGTTCTTC.

This clone was picked up one time. The chain combines TRBV19 with TRBJ2-7; D remains unclear. The germline V gene encodes CDR1 LNHDA and CDR2 SQIVND (reference sequence). V was cut by 3 bases and J by 2 bases, with 17 bases left in between. The length of the CDR3 is 16 residues. CDR3 amino acids: CASSMGGSPSPYEQYF. The CDR3 DNA is TGTGCCAGTAGTATGGGCGGCAGTCCAAGCCCCTACGAGCAGTACTTC.

The V gene is TRBV18, the J gene TRBJ1-5; D is undetermined. Trimming took 1 base from V and 2 from J, leaving 9 bases between them. Germline V gene data show CDR1 as KGHSH and CDR2 as LQKENI. The CDR3 length is 15 residues. The CDR3 DNA follows: TGTGCCAGCTCACCACAATCGACACGCAATCAGCCCCAGCATTTT. Amino acids: CASSPQSTRNQPQHF.

This rearrangement joins TRBV18 to TRBJ1-5; D ambiguous. Trimming stripped 1 base from V and 0 bases from J, with 10 bases between. CDR3 size: 16 residues. Germline V gene sequence: CDR1 KGHSH, CDR2 LQKENI. CDR3 amino acids: CASSPQPSTSNQPQHF. DNA of the CDR3: TGTGCCAGCTCACCACAACCCTCAACTAGCAATCAGCCCCAGCATTTT.

V is TRBV4-1 and J is TRBJ2-7; D may be TRBD1 (6 bases). Germline lookup yields CDR1 MGHRA and CDR2 YSYEKL. V was cut by 1 base and J by 2 bases, with 9 bases left in between. CDR3 size: 14 residues. The CDR3 reads CASSQAGTTYEQYF. CDR3 coding DNA: TGCGCCAGCAGCCAAGCCGGGACAACCTACGAGCAGTACTTC.

This sequence joins TRBV3-1 (or the pseudogene TRBV3-2) and TRBJ1-1, with D possibly matching TRBD1 (6 bases). The CDR3 has 14 amino acids. Germline V gene sequence: CDR1 LGHDT, CDR2 YNNKEL (reference sequence). Trimming shortened V by 4 bases and J by 5 bases, and 14 bases separated the two germline ends. The CDR3, as DNA: TGTGCCAGCAGCCGCACAGGGAGAGGAACTGAAGCTTTCTTT. Its protein is CASSRTGRGTEAFF.

The CDR3 region has the DNA TGTGCCAGCAGCCTTGACCTGGGACAGGGCGTATCTGTAGAGACCCAGTACTTC. Its translation: CASSLDLGQGVSVETQYF. The V call is TRBV5-4, the J call TRBJ2-5; 9 bases fit TRBD1. V gave up 4 bases and J gave up 4 bases; unmatched junction bases: 17. This CDR3 has 18 amino acids. From germline, CDR1 is SGHNT and CDR2 YYREEE (reference sequence). Together with reference TRBV5-4 and TRBJ2-5, the CDR3 gives the full variable domain: ETGVTQSPTHLIKTRGQQVTLRCSSQSGHNTVSWYQQALGQGPQFIFQYYREEENGRGNFPPRFSGLQFPNYSSELNVNALELDDSALYLCASSLDLGQGVSVETQYFGPGTRLLVL.

CDR3 sequence (DNA): TGTGCCAGCAGAACCCCCGGCGGGCTACGGGTCAGGGTCACTGAAGCTTTCTTT. It translates to CASRTPGGLRVRVTEAFF. V is TRBV21-1 and J is TRBJ1-1. TRBV21-1 is an annotated pseudogene. This CDR3 is 18 amino acids long.

The table lists this clone with a count of one. The chain employs TRBV23-1 and TRBJ2-7; 7 bases agree with TRBD2. TRBV23-1 is annotated as an ORF whose role is uncertain. The CDR3 is made up of 14 amino acids. Trimming removed 3 bases from V and 6 bases from J; junction bases left unmatched: 8. CDR3: CASSQRVGTTEQYF. The CDR3 DNA reads as TGCGCCAGCAGTCAGAGGGTTGGGACTACCGAGCAGTACTTC.

The chain has TRBV29-1 and TRBJ2-7, with D hard to call. The germline V gene has CDR1 SQVTM and CDR2 ANQGSEA. With 4 bases removed from V and 3 bases from J, the gap between germline ends came to 10 bases. The CDR3 consists of 12 residues. DNA of the CDR3: TGCAGCGTTGGTCAGACGATCTACGAGCAGTACTTC. Translated: CSVGQTIYEQYF.

The rearrangement joins TRBV7-9 to TRBJ1-1; 7 nucleotides line up with TRBD1. Per germline, CDR1 SEHNR and CDR2 FQNEAQ (reference sequence). CDR3 size: 16 residues. The trim removed 2 bases at V and 0 bases at J, leaving 6 bases unmatched. The CDR3 bases are TGTGCCAGCAGCTTAACCCTGACAGGGCTGAACACTGAAGCTTTCTTT. Residues: CASSLTLTGLNTEAFF. Full variable domain (missing parts from reference TRBV7-9 and TRBJ1-1): DTGVSQNPRHKITKRGQNVTFRCDPISEHNRLYWYRQTLGQGPEFLTYFQNEAQLEKSRLLSDRFSAERPKGSFSTLEIQRTEQGDSAMYLCASSLTLTGLNTEAFFGQGTRLTVV.

The chain carries TRBV2 and TRBJ2-7; TRBD1 or TRBD2 may be the D gene (5 bases each). V was clipped by 6 bases and J by 6 bases, with 15 bases between them. Germline V gives CDR1 SNHLY, CDR2 FYNNEI. This CDR3 region has 13 residues. The CDR3 loop is CASRGRLAVEQYF. The CDR3 DNA is TGTGCCAGCAGGGGACGGCTGGCGGTCGAGCAGTACTTC.